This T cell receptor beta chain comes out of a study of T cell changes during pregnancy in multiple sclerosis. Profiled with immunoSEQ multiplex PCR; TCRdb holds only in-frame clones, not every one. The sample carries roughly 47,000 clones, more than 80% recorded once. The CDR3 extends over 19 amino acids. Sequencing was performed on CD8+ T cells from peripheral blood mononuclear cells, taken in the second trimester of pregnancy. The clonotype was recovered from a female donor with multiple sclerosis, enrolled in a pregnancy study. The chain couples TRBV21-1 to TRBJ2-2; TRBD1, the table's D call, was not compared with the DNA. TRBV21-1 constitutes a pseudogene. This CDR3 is CASSKGVQGFSNPAGELFF. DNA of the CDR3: TGTGCCAGCAGCAAAGGCGTCCAGGGGTTCAGTAATCCAGCTGGGGAGCTGTTTTTT.